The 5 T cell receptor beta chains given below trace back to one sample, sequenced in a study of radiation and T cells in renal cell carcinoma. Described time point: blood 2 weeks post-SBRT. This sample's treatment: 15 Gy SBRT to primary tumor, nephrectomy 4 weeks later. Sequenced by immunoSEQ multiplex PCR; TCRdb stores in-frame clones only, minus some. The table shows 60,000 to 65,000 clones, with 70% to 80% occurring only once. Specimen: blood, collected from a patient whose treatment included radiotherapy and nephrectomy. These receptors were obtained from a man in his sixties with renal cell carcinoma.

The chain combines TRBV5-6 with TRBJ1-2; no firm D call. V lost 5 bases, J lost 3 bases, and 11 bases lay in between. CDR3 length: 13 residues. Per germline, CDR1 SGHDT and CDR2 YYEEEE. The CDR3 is CASSSGYDYGYTF. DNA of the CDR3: TGTGCCAGCAGTTCGGGTTACGACTATGGCTACACCTTC.

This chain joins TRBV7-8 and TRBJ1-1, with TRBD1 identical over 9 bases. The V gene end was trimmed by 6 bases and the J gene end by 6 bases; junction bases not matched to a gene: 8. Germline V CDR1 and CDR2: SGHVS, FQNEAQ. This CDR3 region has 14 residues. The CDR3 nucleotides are TGTGCCAGCAGGTTAACACAGGGGGCTGCTGAAGCTTTCTTT. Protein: CASRLTQGAAEAFF.

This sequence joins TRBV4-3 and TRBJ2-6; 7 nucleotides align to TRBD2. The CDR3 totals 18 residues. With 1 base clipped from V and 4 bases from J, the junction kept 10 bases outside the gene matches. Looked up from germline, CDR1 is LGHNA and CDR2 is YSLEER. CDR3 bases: TGCGCCAGCAGCCAAGGTCTAGCGGCATTGTCCGGGGCCAACGTCCTGACTTTC. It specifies CASSQGLAALSGANVLTF.

CDR3 protein: CASSYRDPSTDTQYF. CDR3 DNA sequence: TGCGCCAGCAGCTACAGGGACCCTAGCACAGATACGCAGTATTTT. This rearrangement joins TRBV5-1 to TRBJ2-3; weak D call: TRBD1 (6 bases). Per the germline V gene, CDR1 is SGHRS and CDR2 is YFSETQ. The CDR3 is 15 amino acids. V lost 3 bases, J lost 0 bases, and 11 bases lay in between.

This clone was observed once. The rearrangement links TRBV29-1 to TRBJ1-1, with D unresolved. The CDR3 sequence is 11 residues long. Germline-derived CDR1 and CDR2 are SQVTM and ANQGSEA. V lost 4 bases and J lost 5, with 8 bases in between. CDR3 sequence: CSVASLTEAFF. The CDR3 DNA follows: TGCAGCGTTGCCTCTTTAACTGAAGCTTTCTTT.